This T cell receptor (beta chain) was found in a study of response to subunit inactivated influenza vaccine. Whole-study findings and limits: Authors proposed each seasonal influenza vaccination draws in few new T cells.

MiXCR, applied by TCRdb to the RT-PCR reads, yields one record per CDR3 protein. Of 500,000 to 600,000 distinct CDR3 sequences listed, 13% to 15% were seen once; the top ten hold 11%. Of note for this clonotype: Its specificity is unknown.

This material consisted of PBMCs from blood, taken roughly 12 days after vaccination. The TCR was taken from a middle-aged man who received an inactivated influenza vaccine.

CDR3 nucleotide sequence: TGCGCCAGCAGTGACGAGGTGTTGGGGCGCACAGATACGCAGTATTTT. Translation gives CASSDEVLGRTDTQYF. The chain recombines TRBV10-2 with TRBJ2-3, with TRBD1 as a possible D gene (5 bases). Germline V lookup: CDR1 WSHSY, CDR2 SAAADI. The CDR3 has 16 amino acids. V was cut by 3 bases and J by 1 base, with 14 bases left in between.